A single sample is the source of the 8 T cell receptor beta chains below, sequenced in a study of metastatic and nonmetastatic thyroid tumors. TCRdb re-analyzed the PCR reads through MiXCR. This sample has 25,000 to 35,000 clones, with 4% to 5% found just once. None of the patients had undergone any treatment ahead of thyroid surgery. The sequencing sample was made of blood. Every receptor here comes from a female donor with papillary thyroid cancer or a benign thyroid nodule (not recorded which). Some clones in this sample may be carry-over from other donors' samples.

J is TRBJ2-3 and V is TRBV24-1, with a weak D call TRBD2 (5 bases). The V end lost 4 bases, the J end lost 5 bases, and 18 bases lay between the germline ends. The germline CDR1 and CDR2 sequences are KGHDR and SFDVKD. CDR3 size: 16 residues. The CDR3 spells CATSDSDTLDGDTQYF. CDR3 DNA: TGTGCCACCAGTGACTCTGACACACTAGATGGAGATACGCAGTATTTT.

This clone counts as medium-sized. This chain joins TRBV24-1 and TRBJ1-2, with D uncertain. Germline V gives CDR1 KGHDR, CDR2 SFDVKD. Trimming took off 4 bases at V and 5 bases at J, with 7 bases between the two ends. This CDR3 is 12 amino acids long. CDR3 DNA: TGTGCCACCAGTGACACCACTTATGGCTACACCTTC. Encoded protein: CATSDTTYGYTF.

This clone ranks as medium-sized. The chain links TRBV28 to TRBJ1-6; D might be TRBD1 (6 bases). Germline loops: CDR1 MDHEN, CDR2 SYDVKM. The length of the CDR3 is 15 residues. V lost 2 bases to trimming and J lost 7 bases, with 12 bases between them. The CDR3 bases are TGTGCCAGCAGTTTAGGGGGCAGCGAGAATTCACCCCTCCACTTT. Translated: CASSLGGSENSPLHF.

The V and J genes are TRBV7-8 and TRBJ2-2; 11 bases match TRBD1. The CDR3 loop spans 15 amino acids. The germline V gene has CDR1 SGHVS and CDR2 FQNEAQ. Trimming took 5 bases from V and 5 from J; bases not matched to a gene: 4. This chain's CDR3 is CASSGQGARTGELFF. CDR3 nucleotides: TGTGCCAGCAGCGGACAGGGGGCGCGGACCGGGGAGCTGTTTTTT.

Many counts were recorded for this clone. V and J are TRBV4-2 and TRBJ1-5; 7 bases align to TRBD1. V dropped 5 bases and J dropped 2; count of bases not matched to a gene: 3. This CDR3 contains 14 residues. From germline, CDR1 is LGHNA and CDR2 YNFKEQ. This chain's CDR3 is CASSATGRNQPQHF. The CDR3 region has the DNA TGTGCCAGCAGCGCGACAGGGCGCAATCAGCCCCAGCATTTT.

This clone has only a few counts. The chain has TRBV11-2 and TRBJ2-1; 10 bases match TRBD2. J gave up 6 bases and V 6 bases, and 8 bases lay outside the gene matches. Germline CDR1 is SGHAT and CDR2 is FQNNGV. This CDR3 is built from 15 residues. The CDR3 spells CASRSQSGRGNEQFF. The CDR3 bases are TGTGCCAGCAGGTCGCAAAGCGGGAGGGGCAATGAGCAGTTCTTC.

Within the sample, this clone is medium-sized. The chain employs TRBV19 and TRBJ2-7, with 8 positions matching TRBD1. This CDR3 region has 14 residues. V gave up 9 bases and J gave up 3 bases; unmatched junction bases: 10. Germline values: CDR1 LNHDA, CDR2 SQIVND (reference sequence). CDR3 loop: CASQGAEGFYEQYF. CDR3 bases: TGTGCCAGCCAGGGGGCGGAAGGGTTCTACGAGCAGTACTTC.

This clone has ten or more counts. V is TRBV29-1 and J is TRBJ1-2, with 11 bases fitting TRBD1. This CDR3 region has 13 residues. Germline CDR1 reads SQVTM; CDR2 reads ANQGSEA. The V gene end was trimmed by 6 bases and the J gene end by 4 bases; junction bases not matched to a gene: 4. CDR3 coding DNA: TGCAGCGTCGGACAGGGGGCATCCTATGGCTACACCTTC. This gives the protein CSVGQGASYGYTF.